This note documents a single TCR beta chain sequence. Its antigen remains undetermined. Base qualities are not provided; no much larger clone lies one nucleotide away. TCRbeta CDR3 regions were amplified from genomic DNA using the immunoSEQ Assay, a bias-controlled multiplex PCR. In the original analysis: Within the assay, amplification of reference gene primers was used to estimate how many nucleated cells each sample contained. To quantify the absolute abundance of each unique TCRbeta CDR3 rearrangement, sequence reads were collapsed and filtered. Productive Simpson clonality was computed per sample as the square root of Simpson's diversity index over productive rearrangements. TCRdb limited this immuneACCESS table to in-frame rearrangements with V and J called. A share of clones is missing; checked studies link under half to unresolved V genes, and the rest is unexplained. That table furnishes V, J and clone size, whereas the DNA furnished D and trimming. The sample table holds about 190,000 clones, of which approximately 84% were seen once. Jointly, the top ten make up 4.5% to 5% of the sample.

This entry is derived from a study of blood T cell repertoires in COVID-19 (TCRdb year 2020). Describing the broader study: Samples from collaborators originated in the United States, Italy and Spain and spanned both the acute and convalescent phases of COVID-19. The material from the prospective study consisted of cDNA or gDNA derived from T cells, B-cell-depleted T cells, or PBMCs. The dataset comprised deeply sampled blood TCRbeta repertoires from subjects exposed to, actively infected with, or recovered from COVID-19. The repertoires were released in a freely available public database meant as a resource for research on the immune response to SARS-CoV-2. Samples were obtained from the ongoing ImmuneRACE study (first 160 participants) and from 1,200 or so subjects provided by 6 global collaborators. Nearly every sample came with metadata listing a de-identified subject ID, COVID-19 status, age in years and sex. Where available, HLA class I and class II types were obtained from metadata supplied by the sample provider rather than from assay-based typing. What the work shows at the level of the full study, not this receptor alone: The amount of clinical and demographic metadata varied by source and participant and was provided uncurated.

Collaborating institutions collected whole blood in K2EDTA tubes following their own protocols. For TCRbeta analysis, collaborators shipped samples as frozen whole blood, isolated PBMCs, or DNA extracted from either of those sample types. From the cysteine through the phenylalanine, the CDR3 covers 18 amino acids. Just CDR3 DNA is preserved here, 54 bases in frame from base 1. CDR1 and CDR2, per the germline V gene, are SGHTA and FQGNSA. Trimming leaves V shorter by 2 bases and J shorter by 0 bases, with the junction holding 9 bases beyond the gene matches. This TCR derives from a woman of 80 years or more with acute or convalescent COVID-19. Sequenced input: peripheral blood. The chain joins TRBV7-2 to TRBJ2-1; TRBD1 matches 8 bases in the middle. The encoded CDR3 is CASSLRLSGTGSYNEQFF. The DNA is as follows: TGTGCCAGCAGCTTAAGGTTATCCGGGACAGGCTCCTACAATGAGCAGTTCTTC. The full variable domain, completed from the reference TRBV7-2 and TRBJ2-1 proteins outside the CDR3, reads GAGVSQSPSNKVTEKGKDVELRCDPISGHTALYWYRQSLGQGLEFLIYFQGNSAPDKSGLPSDRFSAERTGGSVSTLTIQRTQQEDSAVYLCASSLRLSGTGSYNEQFFGPGTRLTVL.